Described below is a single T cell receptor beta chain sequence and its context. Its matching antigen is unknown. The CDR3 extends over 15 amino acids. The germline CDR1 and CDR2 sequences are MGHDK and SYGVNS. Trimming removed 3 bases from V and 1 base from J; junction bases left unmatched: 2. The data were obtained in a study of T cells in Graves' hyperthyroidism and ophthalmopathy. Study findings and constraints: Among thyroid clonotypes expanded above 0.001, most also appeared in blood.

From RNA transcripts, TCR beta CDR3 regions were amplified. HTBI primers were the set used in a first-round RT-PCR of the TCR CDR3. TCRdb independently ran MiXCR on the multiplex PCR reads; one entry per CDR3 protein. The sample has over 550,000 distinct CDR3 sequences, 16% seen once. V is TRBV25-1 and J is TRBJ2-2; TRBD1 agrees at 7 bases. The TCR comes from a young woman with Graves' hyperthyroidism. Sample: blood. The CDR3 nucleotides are TGTGCCAGCAGTGATGGGACAGAGAACACCGGGGAGCTGTTTTTT. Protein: CASSDGTENTGELFF.